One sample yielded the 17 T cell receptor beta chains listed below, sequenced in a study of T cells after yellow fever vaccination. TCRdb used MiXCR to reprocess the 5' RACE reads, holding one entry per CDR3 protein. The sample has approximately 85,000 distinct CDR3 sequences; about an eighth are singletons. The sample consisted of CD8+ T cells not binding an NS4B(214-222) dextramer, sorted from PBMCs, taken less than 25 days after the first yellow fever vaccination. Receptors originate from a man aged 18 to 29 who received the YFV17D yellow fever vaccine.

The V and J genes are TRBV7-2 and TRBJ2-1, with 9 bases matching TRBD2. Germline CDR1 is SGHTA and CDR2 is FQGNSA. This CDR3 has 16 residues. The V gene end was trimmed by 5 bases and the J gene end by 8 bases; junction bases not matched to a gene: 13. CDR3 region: CASSLDLGTSSHEQFF. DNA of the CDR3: TGTGCCAGCAGCCTAGACCTCGGGACTAGCTCCCATGAGCAGTTCTTC.

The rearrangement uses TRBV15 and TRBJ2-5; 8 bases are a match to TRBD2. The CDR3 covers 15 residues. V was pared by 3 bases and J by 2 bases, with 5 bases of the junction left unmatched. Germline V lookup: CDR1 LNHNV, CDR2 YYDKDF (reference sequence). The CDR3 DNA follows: TGTGCCACCAGCAGGGGCCCGGGAGGGCAAGAGACCCAGTACTTC. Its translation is CATSRGPGGQETQYF.

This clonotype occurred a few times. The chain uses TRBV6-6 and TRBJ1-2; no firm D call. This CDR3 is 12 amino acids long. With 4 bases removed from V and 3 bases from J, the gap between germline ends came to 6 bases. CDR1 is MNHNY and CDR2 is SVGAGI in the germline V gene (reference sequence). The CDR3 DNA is TGTGCCAGCAGTTCGGGATACTATGGCTACACCTTC. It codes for CASSSGYYGYTF.

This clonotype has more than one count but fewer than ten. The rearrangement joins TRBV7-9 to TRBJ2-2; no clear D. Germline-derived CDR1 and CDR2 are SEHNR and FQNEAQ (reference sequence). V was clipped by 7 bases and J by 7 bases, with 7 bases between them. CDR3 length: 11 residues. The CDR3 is CASTPGGELFF. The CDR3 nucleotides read TGTGCCAGCACACCAGGCGGGGAGCTGTTTTTT.

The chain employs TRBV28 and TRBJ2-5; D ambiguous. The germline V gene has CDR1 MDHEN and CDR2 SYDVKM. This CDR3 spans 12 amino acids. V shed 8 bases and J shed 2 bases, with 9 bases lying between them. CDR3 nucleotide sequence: TGTGCCAGCCTGGGGAAGCAAGAGACCCAGTACTTC. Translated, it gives CASLGKQETQYF.

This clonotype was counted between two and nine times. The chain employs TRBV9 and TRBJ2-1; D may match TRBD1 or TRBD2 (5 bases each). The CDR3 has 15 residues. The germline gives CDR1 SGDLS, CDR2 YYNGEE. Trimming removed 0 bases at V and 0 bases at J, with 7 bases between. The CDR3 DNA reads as TGTGCCAGCAGCGTAGTTGGGGGCTCCTACAATGAGCAGTTCTTC. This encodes CASSVVGGSYNEQFF.

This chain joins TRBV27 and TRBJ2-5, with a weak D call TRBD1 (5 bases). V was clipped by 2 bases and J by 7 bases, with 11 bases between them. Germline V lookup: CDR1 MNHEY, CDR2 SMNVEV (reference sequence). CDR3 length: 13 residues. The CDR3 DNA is TGTGCCAGCAGTTTAAGGGGCGGAGTGACCCAGTACTTC. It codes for CASSLRGGVTQYF.

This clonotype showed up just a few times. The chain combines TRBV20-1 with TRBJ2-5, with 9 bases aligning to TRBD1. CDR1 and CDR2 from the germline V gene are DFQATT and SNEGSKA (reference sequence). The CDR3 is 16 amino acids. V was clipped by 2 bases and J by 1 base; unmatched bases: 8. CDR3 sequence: CSARSLSDRGQETQYF. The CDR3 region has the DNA TGCAGTGCTAGATCGCTCTCGGACAGGGGCCAAGAGACCCAGTACTTC.

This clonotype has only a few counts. The CDR3 nucleotides read TGTGCCAGCAGTTACCCAGAGACCCGACCCGAGCCCCAGTACTTC. It yields the protein CASSYPETRPEPQYF. The chain carries TRBV6-2 or TRBV6-3 and TRBJ2-5; D is uncertain. Germline values: CDR1 MNHEY, CDR2 SVGEGT. The V end lost 2 bases, the J end lost 9 bases, and 19 bases lay between the germline ends. This CDR3 has 15 residues.

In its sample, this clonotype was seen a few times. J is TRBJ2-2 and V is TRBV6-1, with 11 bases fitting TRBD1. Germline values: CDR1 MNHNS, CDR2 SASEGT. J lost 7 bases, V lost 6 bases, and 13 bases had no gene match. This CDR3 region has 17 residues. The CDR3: CASRPRTGGEIDGELFF. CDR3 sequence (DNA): TGTGCCAGCAGACCCCGGACAGGGGGCGAAATTGACGGGGAGCTGTTTTTT.

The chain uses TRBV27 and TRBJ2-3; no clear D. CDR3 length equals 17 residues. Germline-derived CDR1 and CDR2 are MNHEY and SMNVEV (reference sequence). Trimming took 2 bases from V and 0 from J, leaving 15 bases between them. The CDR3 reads CASSLAVGLGSTDTQYF. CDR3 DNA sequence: TGTGCCAGCAGTTTAGCGGTGGGCCTGGGCAGCACAGATACGCAGTATTTT.

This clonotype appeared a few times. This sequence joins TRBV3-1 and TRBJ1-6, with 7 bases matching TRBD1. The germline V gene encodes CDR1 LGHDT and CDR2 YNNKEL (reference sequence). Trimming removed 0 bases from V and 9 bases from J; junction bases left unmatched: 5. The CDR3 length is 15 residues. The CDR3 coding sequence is TGTGCCAGCAGCCAAGATCAGGGGGTTGGTTCACCCCTCCACTTT. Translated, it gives CASSQDQGVGSPLHF.

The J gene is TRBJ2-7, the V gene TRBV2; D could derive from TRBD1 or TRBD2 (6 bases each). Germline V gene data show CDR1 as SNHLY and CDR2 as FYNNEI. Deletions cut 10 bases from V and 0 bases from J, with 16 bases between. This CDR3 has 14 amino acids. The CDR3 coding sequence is TGTGCCATCGGGGGACATCGAAGCTCCTACGAGCAGTACGTC. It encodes CAIGGHRSSYEQYV.

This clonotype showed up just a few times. CDR3 amino acids: CASSPSLTYEQYF. Here the CDR3 DNA reads TGTGCCAGCAGCCCTAGCCTGACCTACGAGCAGTACTTC. The chain joins TRBV7-6 to TRBJ2-7, with D possibly being TRBD2 (5 bases). V shed 5 bases and J shed 2 bases, with 10 bases lying between them. CDR3 length: 13 amino acids. The germline CDR1 and CDR2 sequences are SGHVS and FNYEAQ.

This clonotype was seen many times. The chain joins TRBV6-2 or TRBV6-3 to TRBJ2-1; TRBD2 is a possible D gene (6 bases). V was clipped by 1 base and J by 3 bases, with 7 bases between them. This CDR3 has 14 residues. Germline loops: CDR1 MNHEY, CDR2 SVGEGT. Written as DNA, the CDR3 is TGTGCCAGCAGTTACTACGGGAGCTACAATGAGCAGTTCTTC. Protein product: CASSYYGSYNEQFF.

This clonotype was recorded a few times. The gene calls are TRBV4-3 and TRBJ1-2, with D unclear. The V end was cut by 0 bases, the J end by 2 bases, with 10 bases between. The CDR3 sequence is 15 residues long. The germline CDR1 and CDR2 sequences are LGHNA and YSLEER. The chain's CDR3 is CASSQDGRENYGYTF. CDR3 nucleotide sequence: TGCGCCAGCAGCCAAGATGGGCGGGAAAACTATGGCTACACCTTC.

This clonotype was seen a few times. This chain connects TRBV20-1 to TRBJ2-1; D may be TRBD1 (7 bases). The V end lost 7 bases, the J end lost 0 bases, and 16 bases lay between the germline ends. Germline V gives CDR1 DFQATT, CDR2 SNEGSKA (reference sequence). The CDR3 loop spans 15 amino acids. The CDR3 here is CSVRGDLSSYNEQFF. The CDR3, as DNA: TGCAGTGTCAGGGGGGACTTGAGCTCCTACAATGAGCAGTTCTTC.